This TCR beta chain was obtained from a study of blood T cell repertoires in COVID-19. Study-level background: PBMCs, B-cell-depleted T cells, or T cells were the source of the cDNA or gDNA that made up the material.

The CDR3 loop spans 13 amino acids. Germline V gene data show CDR1 as SGHNT and CDR2 as YYREEE (reference sequence). V was cut by 3 bases and J by 5 bases, with 11 bases left in between. Original processing notes: Estimation of nucleated cell counts was performed using reference gene primer amplification. The repertoire was sequenced with immunoSEQ multiplex PCR; TCRdb's copy has only in-frame clones and lacks some. Clone size and V and J calls were adopted from that table, with D and trimming inferred from the DNA. The repertoire holds 150,000 or so clones, with approximately 90% as singletons. The sample comprised peripheral blood. The chain employs TRBV5-4 and TRBJ1-1; D unclear. This TCR was recovered from a man younger than 45 with COVID-19, enrolled during active disease. The CDR3 region is CASSWGRGTEAFF. The DNA for the CDR3 is TGTGCCAGCAGCTGGGGAAGAGGGACTGAAGCTTTCTTT.